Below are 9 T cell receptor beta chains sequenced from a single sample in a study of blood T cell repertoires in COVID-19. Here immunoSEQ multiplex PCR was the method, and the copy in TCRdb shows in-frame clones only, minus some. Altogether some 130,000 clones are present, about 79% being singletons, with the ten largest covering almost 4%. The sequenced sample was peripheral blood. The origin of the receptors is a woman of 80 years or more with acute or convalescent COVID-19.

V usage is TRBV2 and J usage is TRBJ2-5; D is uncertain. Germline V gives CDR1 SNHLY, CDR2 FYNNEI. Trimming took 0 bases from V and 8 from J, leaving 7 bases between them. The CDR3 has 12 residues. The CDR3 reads CASSEASTTQYF. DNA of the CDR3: TGTGCCAGCAGTGAAGCGTCAACTACCCAGTACTTC.

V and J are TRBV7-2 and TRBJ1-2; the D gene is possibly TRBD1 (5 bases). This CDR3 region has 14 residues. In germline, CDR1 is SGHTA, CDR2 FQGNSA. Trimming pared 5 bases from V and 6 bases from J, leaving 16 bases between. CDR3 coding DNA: TGTGCCAGCAGCCGCTCCTCAGGGTTAGATGGCTACACCTTC. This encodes CASSRSSGLDGYTF. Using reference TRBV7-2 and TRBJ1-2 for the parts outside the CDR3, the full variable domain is GAGVSQSPSNKVTEKGKDVELRCDPISGHTALYWYRQSLGQGLEFLIYFQGNSAPDKSGLPSDRFSAERTGGSVSTLTIQRTQQEDSAVYLCASSRSSGLDGYTFGSGTRLTVV.

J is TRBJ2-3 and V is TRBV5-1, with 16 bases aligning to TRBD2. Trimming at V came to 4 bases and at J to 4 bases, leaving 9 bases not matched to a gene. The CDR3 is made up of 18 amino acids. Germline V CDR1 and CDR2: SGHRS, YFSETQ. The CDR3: CASSPGTSGGAGADTQYF. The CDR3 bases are TGCGCCAGCAGCCCGGGGACTAGCGGGGGGGCCGGGGCAGATACGCAGTATTTT.

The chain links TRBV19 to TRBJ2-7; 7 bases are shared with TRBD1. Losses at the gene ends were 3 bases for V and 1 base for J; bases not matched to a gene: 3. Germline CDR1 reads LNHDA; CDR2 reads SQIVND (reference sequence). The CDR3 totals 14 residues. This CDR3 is CASSIRDSSYEQYF. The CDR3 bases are TGTGCCAGTAGTATTCGGGACAGTTCCTACGAGCAGTACTTC.

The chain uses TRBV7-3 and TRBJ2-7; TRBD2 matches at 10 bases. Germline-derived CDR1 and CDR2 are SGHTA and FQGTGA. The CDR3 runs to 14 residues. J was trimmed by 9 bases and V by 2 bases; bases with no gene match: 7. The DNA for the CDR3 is TGTGCCAGCAGCTTATCAGCGGGAGGGTCTGCGCAGTACTTC. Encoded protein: CASSLSAGGSAQYF.

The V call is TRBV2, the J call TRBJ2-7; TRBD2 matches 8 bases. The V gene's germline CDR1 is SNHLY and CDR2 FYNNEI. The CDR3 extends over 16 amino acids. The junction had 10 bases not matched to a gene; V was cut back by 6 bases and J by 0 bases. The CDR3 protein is CASRVARLAISYEQYF. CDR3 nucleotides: TGTGCCAGCAGGGTAGCCCGACTAGCGATCTCCTACGAGCAGTACTTC.

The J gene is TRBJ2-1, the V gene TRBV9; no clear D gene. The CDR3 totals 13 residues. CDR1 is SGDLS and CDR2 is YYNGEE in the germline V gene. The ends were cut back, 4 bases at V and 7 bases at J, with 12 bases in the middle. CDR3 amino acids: CASSRVGVNEQFF. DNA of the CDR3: TGTGCCAGCAGCAGAGTCGGAGTAAATGAGCAGTTCTTC.

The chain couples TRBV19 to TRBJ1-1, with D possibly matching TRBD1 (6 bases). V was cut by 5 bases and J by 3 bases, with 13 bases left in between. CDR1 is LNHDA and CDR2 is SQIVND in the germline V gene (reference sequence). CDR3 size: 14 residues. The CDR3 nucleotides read TGTGCCAGTAGTGTACGCAGGGGTTACACTGAAGCTTTCTTT. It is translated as CASSVRRGYTEAFF.

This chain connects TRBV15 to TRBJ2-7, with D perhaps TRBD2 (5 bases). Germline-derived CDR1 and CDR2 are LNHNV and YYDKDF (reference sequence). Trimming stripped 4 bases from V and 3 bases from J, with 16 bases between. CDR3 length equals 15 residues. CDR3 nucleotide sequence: TGTGCCACCAGCACCTCACTAGGAAGCGTCTACGAGCAGTACTTC. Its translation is CATSTSLGSVYEQYF.